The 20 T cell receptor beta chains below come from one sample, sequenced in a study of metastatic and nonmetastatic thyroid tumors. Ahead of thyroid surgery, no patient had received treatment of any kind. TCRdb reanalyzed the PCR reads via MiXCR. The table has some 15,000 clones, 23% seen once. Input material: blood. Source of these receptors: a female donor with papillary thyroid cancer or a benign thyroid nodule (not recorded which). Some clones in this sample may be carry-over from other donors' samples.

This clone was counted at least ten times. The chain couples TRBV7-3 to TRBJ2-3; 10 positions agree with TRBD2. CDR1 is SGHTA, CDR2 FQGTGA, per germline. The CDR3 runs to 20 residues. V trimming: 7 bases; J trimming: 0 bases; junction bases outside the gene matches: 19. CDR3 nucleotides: TGTGCCAGCACCGCCTATTCTAGCGGGAGATCTCCTACTAGCACAGATACGCAGTATTTT. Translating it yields CASTAYSSGRSPTSTDTQYF.

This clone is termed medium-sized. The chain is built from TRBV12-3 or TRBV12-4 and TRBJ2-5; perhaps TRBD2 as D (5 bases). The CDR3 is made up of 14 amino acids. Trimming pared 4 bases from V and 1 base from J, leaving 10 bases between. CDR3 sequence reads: CASSSGVPQETQYF. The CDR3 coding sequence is TGTGCCAGCAGTTCCGGGGTTCCCCAAGAGACCCAGTACTTC.

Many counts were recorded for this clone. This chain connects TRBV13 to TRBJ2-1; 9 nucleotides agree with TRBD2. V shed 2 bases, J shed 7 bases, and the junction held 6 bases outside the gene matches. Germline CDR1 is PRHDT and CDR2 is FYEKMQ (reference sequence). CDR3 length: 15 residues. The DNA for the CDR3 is TGTGCCAGCAGCTTATCGCGGGAGGGCCTGAATGAGCAGTTCTTC. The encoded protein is CASSLSREGLNEQFF.

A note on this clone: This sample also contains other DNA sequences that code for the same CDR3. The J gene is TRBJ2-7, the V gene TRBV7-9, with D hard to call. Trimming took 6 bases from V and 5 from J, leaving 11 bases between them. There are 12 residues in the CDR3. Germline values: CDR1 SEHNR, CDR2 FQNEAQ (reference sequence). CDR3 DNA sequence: TGTGCCAGCAGTGGTGGCGGCGACGAGCAGTACTTC. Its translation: CASSGGGDEQYF.

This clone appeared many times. In DNA, the CDR3 is TGTGCCAGCAGCTTAGGACCCCCGGGACAGGGAGACACCGGGGAGCTGTTTTTT. Translating it yields CASSLGPPGQGDTGELFF. The chain employs TRBV7-9 and TRBJ2-2; the match to TRBD1 covers 9 bases. The germline CDR1 and CDR2 sequences are SEHNR and FQNEAQ (reference sequence). V lost 1 base, J lost 3 bases, and 9 bases stayed unmatched. This CDR3 has 18 amino acids.

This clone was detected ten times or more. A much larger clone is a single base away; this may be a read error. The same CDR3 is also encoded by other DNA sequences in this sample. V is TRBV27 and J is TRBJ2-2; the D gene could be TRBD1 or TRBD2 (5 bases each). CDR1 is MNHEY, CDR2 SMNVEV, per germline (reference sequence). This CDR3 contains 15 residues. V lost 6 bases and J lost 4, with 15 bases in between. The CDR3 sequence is CASRPGTSGTGELFF. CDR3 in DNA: TGTGCCAGCAGACCCGGGACGAGCGGCACCGGGGAGCTGTTTTTT.

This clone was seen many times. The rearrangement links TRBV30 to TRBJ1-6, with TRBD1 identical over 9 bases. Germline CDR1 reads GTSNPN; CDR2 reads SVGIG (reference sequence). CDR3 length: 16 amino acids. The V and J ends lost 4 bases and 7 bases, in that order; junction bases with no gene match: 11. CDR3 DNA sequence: TGTGCCTGGAAGAAAACCGGACAGGGGAAAAATTCACCCCTCCACTTT. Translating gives CAWKKTGQGKNSPLHF.

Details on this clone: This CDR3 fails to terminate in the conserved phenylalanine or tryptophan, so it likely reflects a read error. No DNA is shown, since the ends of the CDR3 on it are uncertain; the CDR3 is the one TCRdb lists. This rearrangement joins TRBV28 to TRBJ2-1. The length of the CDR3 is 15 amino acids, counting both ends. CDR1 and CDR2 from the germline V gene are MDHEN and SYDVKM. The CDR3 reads CASRYSDSSYNEQLS.

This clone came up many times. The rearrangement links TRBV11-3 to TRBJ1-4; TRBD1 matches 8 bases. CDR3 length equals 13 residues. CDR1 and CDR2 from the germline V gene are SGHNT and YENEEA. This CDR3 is CGPPQGADEKLFF. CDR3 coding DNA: TGTGGCCCCCCTCAGGGGGCAGATGAAAAACTGTTTTTT.

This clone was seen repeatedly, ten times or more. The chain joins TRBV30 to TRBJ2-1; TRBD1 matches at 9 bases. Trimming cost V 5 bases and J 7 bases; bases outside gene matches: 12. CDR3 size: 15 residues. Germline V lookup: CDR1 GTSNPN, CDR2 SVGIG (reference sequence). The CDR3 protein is CAWDGTGREGNEQFF. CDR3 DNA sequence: TGTGCCTGGGACGGGACAGGGAGGGAGGGAAATGAGCAGTTCTTC.

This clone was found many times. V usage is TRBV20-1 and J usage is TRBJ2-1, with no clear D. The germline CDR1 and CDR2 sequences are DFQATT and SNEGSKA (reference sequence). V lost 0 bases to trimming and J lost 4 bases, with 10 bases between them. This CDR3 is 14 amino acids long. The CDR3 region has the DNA TGCAGTGCTAGAGATTACATCACTTACAATGAGCAGTTCTTC. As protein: CSARDYITYNEQFF.

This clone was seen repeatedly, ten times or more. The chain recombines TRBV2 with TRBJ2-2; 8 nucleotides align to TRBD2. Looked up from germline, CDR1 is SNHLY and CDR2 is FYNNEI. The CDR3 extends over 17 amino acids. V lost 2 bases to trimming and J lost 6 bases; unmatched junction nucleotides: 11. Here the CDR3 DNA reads TGTGCCAGCAGTGAAAGGCGTAGCGGGAATAGGGCCGGGGAGCTGTTTTTT. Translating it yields CASSERRSGNRAGELFF.

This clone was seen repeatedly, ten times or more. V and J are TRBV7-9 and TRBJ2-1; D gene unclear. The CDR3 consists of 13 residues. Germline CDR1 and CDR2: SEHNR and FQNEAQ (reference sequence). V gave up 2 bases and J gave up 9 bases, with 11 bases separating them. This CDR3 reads CASSLQIQREQFF. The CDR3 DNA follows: TGTGCCAGCAGCTTACAAATTCAACGTGAGCAGTTCTTC.

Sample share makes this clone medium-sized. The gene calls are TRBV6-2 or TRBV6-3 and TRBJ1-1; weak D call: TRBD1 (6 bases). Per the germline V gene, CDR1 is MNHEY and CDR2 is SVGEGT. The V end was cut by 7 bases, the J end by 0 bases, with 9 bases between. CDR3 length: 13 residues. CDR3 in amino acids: CASNEGVNTEAFF. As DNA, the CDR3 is TGTGCCAGCAATGAGGGGGTGAACACTGAAGCTTTCTTT.

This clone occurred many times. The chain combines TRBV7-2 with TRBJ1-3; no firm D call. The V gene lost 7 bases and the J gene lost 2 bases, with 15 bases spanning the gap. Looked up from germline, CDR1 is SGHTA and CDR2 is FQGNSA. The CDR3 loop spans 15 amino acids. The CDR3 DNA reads TGTGCCAGCAATAGACTTGAGGTGGCTGGAAACACCATATATTTT. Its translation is CASNRLEVAGNTIYF. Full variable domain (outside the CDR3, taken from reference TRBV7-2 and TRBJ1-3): GAGVSQSPSNKVTEKGKDVELRCDPISGHTALYWYRQSLGQGLEFLIYFQGNSAPDKSGLPSDRFSAERTGGSVSTLTIQRTQQEDSAVYLCASNRLEVAGNTIYFGEGSWLTVV.

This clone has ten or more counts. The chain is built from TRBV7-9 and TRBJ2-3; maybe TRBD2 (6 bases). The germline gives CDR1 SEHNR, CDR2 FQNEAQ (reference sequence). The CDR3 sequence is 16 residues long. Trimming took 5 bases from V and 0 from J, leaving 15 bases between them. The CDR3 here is CASSPRAGRSTDTQYF. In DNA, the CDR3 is TGTGCCAGCAGCCCCCGTGCGGGGCGAAGCACAGATACGCAGTATTTT.

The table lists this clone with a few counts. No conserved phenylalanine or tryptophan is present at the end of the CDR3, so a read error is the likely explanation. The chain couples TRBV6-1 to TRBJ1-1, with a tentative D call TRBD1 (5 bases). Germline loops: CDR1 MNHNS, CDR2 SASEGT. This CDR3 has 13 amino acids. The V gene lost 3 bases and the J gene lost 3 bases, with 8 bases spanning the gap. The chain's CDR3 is CASSDQGDTEAFL. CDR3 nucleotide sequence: TGTGCCAGCAGTGATCAGGGAGACACTGAAGCTTTCCTT.

The CDR3 here is CASSLSGGSNEQFF. CDR3 in DNA: TGTGCCAGCAGCTTATCGGGGGGCTCAAATGAGCAGTTCTTC. The chain combines TRBV7-2 with TRBJ2-1, with D possibly being TRBD2 (7 bases). CDR1 SGHTA and CDR2 FQGNSA come from the germline V gene. The length of the CDR3 is 14 residues. Trimming removed 2 bases from V and 7 bases from J, with 12 bases in between.

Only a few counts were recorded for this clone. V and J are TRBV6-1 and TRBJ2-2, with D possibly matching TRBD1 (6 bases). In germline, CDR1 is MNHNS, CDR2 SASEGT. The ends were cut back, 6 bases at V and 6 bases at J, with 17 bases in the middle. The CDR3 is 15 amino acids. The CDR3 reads CASSLDRPGPGELFF. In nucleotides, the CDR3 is TGTGCCAGCAGCTTGGACAGACCCGGACCCGGGGAGCTGTTTTTT.

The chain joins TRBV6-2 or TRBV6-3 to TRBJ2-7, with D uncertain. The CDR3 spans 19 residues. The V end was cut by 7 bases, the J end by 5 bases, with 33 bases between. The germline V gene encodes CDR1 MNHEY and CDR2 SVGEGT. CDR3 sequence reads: CASTPLSSFWAAYPNEQYF. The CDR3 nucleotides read TGTGCCAGCACCCCATTAAGCTCGTTTTGGGCCGCCTACCCCAACGAGCAGTACTTC.